The next 19 T cell receptor beta chains were all read from a single sample in a study of OX40 agonist ivuxolimab in advanced cancers. Using immunoSEQ multiplex PCR, the repertoire was profiled, and TCRdb retains in-frame clones only, with some absent. The sample consists of tens of thousands of clones, roughly nine tenths of them appearing once. The sample consisted of CD4+ or CD8+ T cells sorted from blood, taken in a trial of the OX40 agonist ivuxolimab. Receptors originate from an adult with an advanced solid tumor such as melanoma, head and neck, liver or kidney cancer.

The rearrangement joins TRBV1 to TRBJ1-4. TRBV1 is assigned pseudogene status. The CDR3 spans 17 residues. In DNA, the CDR3 is TGCACCAGCAGCCACCCCAGGTGGGGGAACGGTTATGAAAAACTGTTTTTT. Its protein is CTSSHPRWGNGYEKLFF.

The chain recombines TRBV10-2 with TRBJ2-5; 7 nucleotides match TRBD1. The CDR3 covers 14 residues. Germline CDR1 is WSHSY and CDR2 is SAAADI. Trimming cost V 5 bases and J 4 bases; bases outside gene matches: 7. The CDR3 sequence is CASSRTGWGETQYF. Here the CDR3 DNA reads TGCGCCAGCAGTCGGACAGGATGGGGAGAGACCCAGTACTTC.

This chain's CDR3 is CASKIDPRDGGYGYTF. CDR3 DNA sequence: TGTGCCAGTAAGATAGATCCTCGGGACGGAGGGTATGGCTACACCTTC. The V call is TRBV19, the J call TRBJ1-2; D possibly corresponds to TRBD1 (5 bases). The length of the CDR3 is 16 residues. Trimming removed 7 bases from V and 5 bases from J, with 23 bases in between. CDR1 is LNHDA, CDR2 SQIVND, per germline (reference sequence).

V gene TRBV25-1 combines with J gene TRBJ2-3; D may be TRBD1 or TRBD2 (5 bases each). In germline, CDR1 is MGHDK, CDR2 SYGVNS. Trimming shortened V by 3 bases and J by 2 bases, and 12 bases separated the two germline ends. The CDR3 extends over 15 amino acids. In nucleotides, the CDR3 is TGTGCCAGCAGTGATTTTGGGACCATCACAGATACGCAGTATTTT. This codes for CASSDFGTITDTQYF.

The J gene is TRBJ2-3, the V gene TRBV2; 12 nucleotides agree with TRBD2. This CDR3 spans 17 amino acids. V dropped 2 bases and J dropped 4; count of bases not matched to a gene: 7. From germline, CDR1 is SNHLY and CDR2 FYNNEI. Written as DNA, the CDR3 is TGTGCCAGCAGTGAAATTAGACTAGCGGGGGATGCAGATACGCAGTATTTT. Amino acid sequence: CASSEIRLAGDADTQYF.

The gene calls are TRBV4-1 and TRBJ1-2; D unclear. Germline CDR1 MGHRA, CDR2 YSYEKL. This CDR3 contains 11 residues. The V end was cut by 6 bases, the J end by 2 bases, with 4 bases between. The CDR3 sequence: CASRSNYGYTF. In nucleotides, the CDR3 is TGCGCCAGCAGGAGCAACTATGGCTACACCTTC.

This chain connects TRBV7-8 to TRBJ2-7; the match to TRBD1 covers 7 bases. The germline gives CDR1 SGHVS, CDR2 FQNEAQ. The length of the CDR3 is 13 residues. J gave up 0 bases and V 5 bases, and 1 base lay outside the gene matches. Written as DNA, the CDR3 is TGTGCCAGCAGCCGACAGGGCTCCTACGAGCAGTACTTC. Translating gives CASSRQGSYEQYF.

This clone was seen once. The CDR3 DNA reads TGTGCCAGCTCCCAGGGACAAAAAGAGACCCAGTACTTC. Its protein product is CASSQGQKETQYF. This chain joins TRBV18 and TRBJ2-5; a possible D gene is TRBD1 (6 bases). CDR1 is KGHSH, CDR2 LQKENI, per germline. This CDR3 comprises 13 residues. V dropped 6 bases and J dropped 3 bases, with 11 bases sitting between them.

The chain carries TRBV11-1 and TRBJ2-7, with D unresolved. The V end lost 3 bases, the J end lost 2 bases, and 17 bases lay between the germline ends. This CDR3 has 16 residues. Germline V gives CDR1 SGHAT, CDR2 FQDESV (reference sequence). The CDR3 bases are TGTGCCAGCAGCTTCAGTTCCGGACCGCCGACCTACGAGCAGTACTTC. The encoded protein is CASSFSSGPPTYEQYF.

This chain joins TRBV18 and TRBJ1-3; D is ambiguous. From germline, CDR1 is KGHSH and CDR2 LQKENI. Trimming took off 2 bases at V and 1 base at J, with 6 bases between the two ends. The length of the CDR3 is 14 residues. The CDR3 coding sequence is TGTGCCAGCTCACCAAGGACTTCTGGAAACACCATATATTTT. This gives the protein CASSPRTSGNTIYF.

The J gene is TRBJ2-7, the V gene TRBV6-5; possible D gene TRBD2, 5 bases. Per germline, CDR1 MNHEY and CDR2 SVGAGI. Trimming removed 6 bases from V and 3 bases from J, with 6 bases in between. This CDR3 is built from 11 residues. The CDR3 protein is CASSGLYEQYF. The CDR3 nucleotides read TGTGCCAGCAGCGGACTCTACGAGCAGTACTTC.

This chain links TRBV7-6 with TRBJ1-1; 10 bases fit TRBD1. Germline CDR1 is SGHVS and CDR2 is FNYEAQ. The CDR3 covers 15 residues. Trimming at V came to 5 bases and at J to 6 bases, leaving 9 bases not matched to a gene. The CDR3 loop is CASSVRQGASSEAFF. The CDR3 bases are TGTGCCAGCAGCGTACGACAGGGGGCCTCGTCTGAAGCTTTCTTT. The whole variable domain, remainder taken from reference TRBV7-6 and TRBJ1-1, is GAGVSQSPRYKVTKRGQDVALRCDPISGHVSLYWYRQALGQGPEFLTYFNYEAQQDKSGLPNDRFSAERPEGSISTLTIQRTEQRDSAMYRCASSVRQGASSEAFFGQGTRLTVV.

The chain combines TRBV6-1 with TRBJ2-3, with 7 bases aligning to TRBD2. The CDR3 runs to 14 residues. Germline assignment: CDR1 MNHNS and CDR2 SASEGT. J gave up 2 bases and V 6 bases, and 5 bases lay outside the gene matches. The CDR3 DNA reads as TGTGCCAGCAGAGCGGGACTTCACACAGATACGCAGTATTTT. The encoded protein is CASRAGLHTDTQYF.

The rearrangement links TRBV6-5 to TRBJ1-2; D may be TRBD1 (6 bases). With 7 bases removed from V and 3 bases from J, the gap between germline ends came to 12 bases. Germline CDR1 MNHEY, CDR2 SVGAGI. The CDR3 is 13 residues long. This CDR3 is CASKKQGYYGYTF. In DNA, the CDR3 is TGTGCCAGCAAAAAACAGGGTTACTATGGCTACACCTTC.

The rearrangement uses TRBV6-1 and TRBJ2-1; 8 bases are shared with TRBD2. This CDR3 is 18 amino acids long. Germline CDR1 is MNHNS and CDR2 is SASEGT. V shed 1 base, J shed 5 bases, and the junction held 13 bases outside the gene matches. CDR3 nucleotides: TGTGCCAGCAGTGAAGGCGGGCCGCTAGCGGGCCTGAACAATGAGCAGTTCTTC. Residues: CASSEGGPLAGLNNEQFF.

J is TRBJ1-5 and V is TRBV5-1; D might be TRBD1 (6 bases). V was clipped by 4 bases and J by 2 bases, with 10 bases between them. The CDR3 has 14 amino acids. Per the germline V gene, CDR1 is SGHRS and CDR2 is YFSETQ. The CDR3 DNA follows: TGCGCCAGCAGCCCAAGGGGGGGCAATCAGCCCCAGCATTTT. This gives the protein CASSPRGGNQPQHF.

The table lists this clone with a few counts. J is TRBJ2-7 and V is TRBV7-2; D might be TRBD1 (5 bases). Germline V gives CDR1 SGHTA, CDR2 FQGNSA. The V end was cut by 1 base, the J end by 4 bases, with 11 bases between. This CDR3 comprises 14 residues. Here the CDR3 DNA reads TGTGCCAGCAGCTTAGGGACAAACACTTACGAGCAGTACTTC. Translation gives CASSLGTNTYEQYF.

The chain couples TRBV7-2 to TRBJ2-7; D not resolved. The CDR3 runs 14 residues. Per the germline V gene, CDR1 is SGHTA and CDR2 is FQGNSA. V was shortened by 1 base and J by 3 bases, with 10 bases between the two germline ends. CDR3 region: CASSLGSDRYEQYF. For the CDR3, the DNA is TGTGCCAGCAGCTTAGGGTCAGACCGCTACGAGCAGTACTTC.

J is TRBJ1-1 and V is TRBV14, with 7 bases that match TRBD1. The CDR3 sequence is 13 residues long. Germline CDR1 reads SGHDN; CDR2 reads FVKESK. The V segment lost 3 bases and the J segment 6 bases; nucleotides outside the gene matches: 4. CDR3 residues: CASSQLTGAEAFF. CDR3 sequence (DNA): TGTGCCAGCAGCCAGTTAACAGGGGCTGAAGCTTTCTTT.